Listed here are 14 T cell receptor beta chains from one sample, sequenced in a study of memory CD4+ T cells and cytomegalovirus serostatus. Some clones are missing from TCRdb's copy, which holds only in-frame ones; the method was immunoSEQ multiplex PCR. The sample records about 82,000 clones, 80% being singletons. The sort gate was single viable CD3+CD4+CD8-CD45RO+ cells for memory CD4+ T cells. Sample: memory CD4+ T cells from blood. Every receptor here comes from an adult in good health and CMV-seronegative.

This rearrangement joins TRBV7-9 to TRBJ1-2, with 7 bases aligning to TRBD1. The CDR3 covers 13 residues. Germline V CDR1 and CDR2: SEHNR, FQNEAQ (reference sequence). The junction had 3 bases not matched to a gene; V was cut back by 5 bases and J by 3 bases. The CDR3 protein is CASSLGTDYGYTF. The CDR3 nucleotides are TGTGCCAGCAGCCTAGGGACAGACTATGGCTACACCTTC.

The chain has TRBV5-1 and TRBJ2-7; maybe TRBD1 (6 bases). Germline values: CDR1 SGHRS, CDR2 YFSETQ. Deletions cut 1 base from V and 7 bases from J, with 15 bases between. The CDR3 is 14 residues long. The CDR3 sequence: CASSLSQGTGEQYF. The CDR3 bases are TGCGCCAGCAGCTTGAGTCAGGGGACGGGGGAGCAGTACTTC. Filled out from reference TRBV5-1 and TRBJ2-7, the complete variable domain reads KAGVTQTPRYLIKTRGQQVTLSCSPISGHRSVSWYQQTPGQGLQFLFEYFSETQRNKGNFPGRFSGRQFSNSRSEMNVSTLELGDSALYLCASSLSQGTGEQYFGPGTRLTVT.

The V call is TRBV10-2, the J call TRBJ2-3; TRBD2 might be the D (6 bases). The V and J ends lost 0 bases and 7 bases respectively, with 8 bases between them. This CDR3 region has 13 residues. In germline, CDR1 is WSHSY, CDR2 SAAADI. CDR3 bases: TGCGCCAGCAGTGAGTCGGGGAGGTATACGCAGTATTTT. Protein: CASSESGRYTQYF.

The rearrangement joins TRBV2 to TRBJ1-2; tentatively, D is TRBD1 (5 bases). Trimming stripped 4 bases from V and 6 bases from J, with 18 bases between. Germline assignment: CDR1 SNHLY and CDR2 FYNNEI. CDR3 length: 15 residues. CDR3 loop: CASSVQPRPGHGYTF. Written as DNA, the CDR3 is TGTGCCAGCAGTGTGCAACCTCGACCGGGACATGGCTACACCTTC. The entire variable domain, with the rest obtained from reference TRBV2 and TRBJ1-2, is as follows: EPEVTQTPSHQVTQMGQEVILRCVPISNHLYFYWYRQILGQKVEFLVSFYNNEISEKSEIFDDQFSVERPDGSNFTLKIRSTKLEDSAMYFCASSVQPRPGHGYTFGSGTRLTVV.

The sample holds a few counts of this clone. The CDR3 DNA reads as TGTGCCAGTAGTACACCATCAGGGGGAACTAATGAAAAACTGTTTTTT. Its protein product is CASSTPSGGTNEKLFF. The chain uses TRBV19 and TRBJ1-4; 7 bases line up with TRBD1. V shed 4 bases and J 1 base; nucleotides not matched to a gene: 6. This CDR3 contains 16 residues. Germline CDR1 reads LNHDA; CDR2 reads SQIVND (reference sequence).

The rearrangement links TRBV7-6 to TRBJ1-3; 7 nucleotides align to TRBD1. In germline, CDR1 is SGHVS, CDR2 FNYEAQ. V was clipped by 5 bases and J by 5 bases; unmatched bases: 3. The CDR3 contains 13 residues. The CDR3: CASSTGDRNTIYF. The DNA of the CDR3 is TGTGCCAGCAGCACAGGGGACAGAAACACCATATATTTT.

The rearrangement links TRBV5-8 to TRBJ1-5, with TRBD1 identical over 7 bases. Trimming cost V 2 bases and J 0 bases; bases outside gene matches: 8. CDR1 is SGHTS, CDR2 YDEGEE, per germline. CDR3 length: 17 residues. CDR3 residues: CASSFSLTGSSNQPQHF. The CDR3 nucleotides read TGTGCCAGCAGCTTCTCCTTGACAGGGAGTAGCAATCAGCCCCAGCATTTT.

The J gene is TRBJ2-6, the V gene TRBV27, with no clear D. The ends were cut back, 5 bases at V and 0 bases at J, with 8 bases in the middle. This CDR3 has 15 amino acids. The germline V gene has CDR1 MNHEY and CDR2 SMNVEV (reference sequence). The CDR3 DNA follows: TGTGCCAGCAGTGCCATTAACTCTGGGGCCAACGTCCTGACTTTC. Translation gives CASSAINSGANVLTF.

The J gene is TRBJ2-7, the V gene TRBV19; TRBD1 matches 9 bases. The CDR3 runs to 13 residues. V shed 5 bases and J 3 bases; nucleotides not matched to a gene: 2. The germline gives CDR1 LNHDA, CDR2 SQIVND (reference sequence). In DNA form, the CDR3 reads TGTGCCAGTAGTGACAGGGGGTACTACGAGCAGTACTTC. As protein: CASSDRGYYEQYF.

The chain combines TRBV10-3 with TRBJ1-1; TRBD1 is a possible D gene (6 bases). The length of the CDR3 is 17 residues. The V end was cut by 3 bases, the J end by 2 bases, with 19 bases between. Per the germline V gene, CDR1 is ENHRY and CDR2 is SYGVKD. For the CDR3, the DNA is TGTGCCATCAGTGAACAGGGAACCGGGACACTAAACACTGAAGCTTTCTTT. Encoded protein: CAISEQGTGTLNTEAFF.

This rearrangement joins TRBV6-6 to TRBJ2-3; D not certain. Trimming shortened V by 7 bases and J by 1 base, and 15 bases separated the two germline ends. CDR3 length: 15 amino acids. From germline, CDR1 is MNHNY and CDR2 SVGAGI (reference sequence). The CDR3 protein is CASTNSGRGTDTQYF. As DNA, the CDR3 is TGTGCCAGCACCAATTCTGGTCGTGGCACAGATACGCAGTATTTT.

This sequence joins TRBV6-1 and TRBJ2-7; D not resolved. CDR1 is MNHNS, CDR2 SASEGT, per germline. CDR3 size: 12 residues. Trimming removed 6 bases from V and 3 bases from J, with 9 bases in between. The CDR3 region has the DNA TGTGCCAGCAGCAGCCTATACTACGAGCAGTACTTC. Translation: CASSSLYYEQYF.

The chain carries TRBV19 and TRBJ1-4; D might be TRBD1 (6 bases). The CDR3 length is 15 residues. Trimming removed 5 bases at V and 3 bases at J, with 13 bases between. The V gene's germline CDR1 is LNHDA and CDR2 SQIVND (reference sequence). CDR3: CASSSLQGPNEKLFF. The DNA for the CDR3 is TGTGCCAGTAGTTCCCTCCAGGGGCCTAATGAAAAACTGTTTTTT.

The chain recombines TRBV30 with TRBJ1-2, with 9 bases that match TRBD1. Germline CDR1 GTSNPN, CDR2 SVGIG (reference sequence). The V and J ends lost 4 bases and 3 bases, in that order; junction bases with no gene match: 6. The CDR3 loop spans 14 amino acids. The CDR3 DNA sequence: TGTGCCTGGAAAAACAGGGGGCTGTACTATGGCTACACCTTC. This gives the protein CAWKNRGLYYGYTF.